This TCR beta chain was obtained from a study of CD8 T cells in ankylosing spondylitis. This clonotype was counted ten times or more. What it binds is unknown. Each CDR3 protein gets one entry after TCRdb re-called the 5' RACE reads with MiXCR. Here the sample spans nearly 350,000 distinct CDR3 sequences, about 15% being singletons. Germline CDR1 SGHRS, CDR2 YFSETQ. V lost 5 bases and J lost 5, with 11 bases in between. The CDR3 is made up of 14 amino acids. Points from the study as a whole: Blood of patients with ankylosing spondylitis appeared to be characterized by a TCR beta motif of about 8 highly homologous variants. Those disease-linked clones were CD8+; they were also relatively rare in peripheral blood. Significant enrichment of disease-linked clones was reportedly seen in matched ankylosing spondylitis synovial fluid.

The clonotype comes from a male donor with ankylosing spondylitis or in good health (not recorded which). Sequenced: blood, either unsorted or a sorted T cell fraction (not recorded which). J is TRBJ1-6 and V is TRBV5-1; a possible D gene is TRBD1 (6 bases). The CDR3 region is CASREDRNNSPLHF. DNA of the CDR3: TGCGCCAGCAGAGAGGACAGAAATAATTCACCCCTCCACTTT.